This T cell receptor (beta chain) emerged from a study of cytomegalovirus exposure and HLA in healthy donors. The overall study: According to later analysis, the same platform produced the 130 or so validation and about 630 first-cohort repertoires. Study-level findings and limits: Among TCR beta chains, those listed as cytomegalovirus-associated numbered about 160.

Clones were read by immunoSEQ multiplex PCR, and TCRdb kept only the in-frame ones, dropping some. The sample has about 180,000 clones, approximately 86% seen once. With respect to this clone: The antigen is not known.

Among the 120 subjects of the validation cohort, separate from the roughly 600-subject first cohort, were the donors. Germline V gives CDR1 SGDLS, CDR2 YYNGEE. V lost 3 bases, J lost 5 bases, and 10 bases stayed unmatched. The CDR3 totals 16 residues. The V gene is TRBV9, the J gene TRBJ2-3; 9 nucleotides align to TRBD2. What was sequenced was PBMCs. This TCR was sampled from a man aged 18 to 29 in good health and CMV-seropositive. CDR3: CASSATSSGTLDTQYF. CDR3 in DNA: TGTGCCAGCAGCGCGACCTCTAGCGGGACCCTAGATACGCAGTATTTT. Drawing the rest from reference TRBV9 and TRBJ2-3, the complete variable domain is DSGVTQTPKHLITATGQRVTLRCSPRSGDLSVYWYQQSLDQGLQFLIQYYNGEERAKGNILERFSAQQFPDLHSELNLSSLELGDSALYFCASSATSSGTLDTQYFGPGTRLTVL.